The next 20 T cell receptor beta chains were all read from a single sample in a study of cytomegalovirus exposure and HLA in healthy donors. The PCR employed 60 Vbeta primers together with 13 Jbeta primers. Method: immunoSEQ multiplex PCR; TCRdb's copy keeps in-frame clones and lacks some. The sample shows under 90,000 clones, about 70% of them seen only once. Material: PBMCs. All receptors derive from a man aged 35 to 55 in good health and CMV-seropositive.

The chain has TRBV14 and TRBJ1-1, with 10 bases aligning to TRBD1. The V gene end was trimmed by 3 bases and the J gene end by 4 bases; junction bases not matched to a gene: 2. This CDR3 comprises 14 residues. From germline, CDR1 is SGHDN and CDR2 FVKESK. For the CDR3, the DNA is TGTGCCAGCAGCCAGGGACAGGGGTTCACTGAAGCTTTCTTT. Translating gives CASSQGQGFTEAFF.

The rearrangement links TRBV9 to TRBJ2-5, with D unclear. TRBJ2-7 explains the end of the DNA better; the J call may be wrong. Germline V lookup: CDR1 SGDLS, CDR2 YYNGEE. This CDR3 has 15 amino acids. The CDR3 loop is CASSAVAASSYEQYF. The CDR3 DNA follows: TGTGCCAGCAGCGCCGTAGCCGCTAGCTCCTACGAGCAGTACTTC.

CDR3: CASSSGQSNQPQHF. The CDR3 coding sequence is TGTGCCAGCAGCTCGGGACAGAGCAATCAGCCCCAGCATTTT. The chain links TRBV7-9 to TRBJ1-5; 7 bases are shared with TRBD1. The junction had 1 base not matched to a gene; V was cut back by 4 bases and J by 1 base. CDR3 size: 14 residues. Germline V gene sequence: CDR1 SEHNR, CDR2 FQNEAQ (reference sequence). Complete variable domain (other parts from reference TRBV7-9 and TRBJ1-5): DTGVSQNPRHKITKRGQNVTFRCDPISEHNRLYWYRQTLGQGPEFLTYFQNEAQLEKSRLLSDRFSAERPKGSFSTLEIQRTEQGDSAMYLCASSSGQSNQPQHFGDGTRLSIL.

This sequence joins TRBV2 and TRBJ2-6; 7 bases are a match to TRBD2. The CDR3 runs to 16 residues. The germline V gene has CDR1 SNHLY and CDR2 FYNNEI. Trimming cost V 6 bases and J 3 bases; bases outside gene matches: 8. CDR3 coding DNA: TGTGCCAGCAGCCCCCTGGGAGGGAGTGGGGCCAACGTCCTGACTTTC. It is translated as CASSPLGGSGANVLTF.

The rearrangement uses TRBV5-1 and TRBJ2-3; D gene unclear. Germline V CDR1 and CDR2: SGHRS, YFSETQ. The CDR3 totals 13 residues. Trimming shortened V by 1 base and J by 4 bases, and 7 bases separated the two germline ends. The CDR3 here is CASSLRLSDTQYF. The CDR3 bases are TGCGCCAGCAGCTTGCGGTTATCAGATACGCAGTATTTT.

Worth noting for this clone: Other DNA sequences in this specimen translate into the identical CDR3. The rearrangement links TRBV7-8 to TRBJ1-1, with no clear D. Trimming took off 7 bases at V and 10 bases at J, with 22 bases between the two ends. The CDR3 has 14 residues. Germline CDR1 and CDR2: SGHVS and FQNEAQ. The chain's CDR3 is CASKSAGLPSSAFF. The CDR3 bases are TGTGCCAGCAAATCGGCGGGCCTCCCGAGCTCAGCTTTCTTT.

The V and J genes are TRBV28 and TRBJ2-5, with 12 bases matching TRBD2. CDR3 length: 15 amino acids. Germline assignment: CDR1 MDHEN and CDR2 SYDVKM. V was clipped by 7 bases and J by 3 bases; unmatched bases: 6. The CDR3 bases are TGTGCCAGCACCTCTAGCGGGAGGGCCGAAGAGACCCAGTACTTC. It is translated as CASTSSGRAEETQYF.

The chain links TRBV7-2 to TRBJ1-1, with D tentatively TRBD1 (5 bases). CDR1 SGHTA and CDR2 FQGNSA come from the germline V gene. Trimming stripped 1 base from V and 8 bases from J, with 11 bases between. The CDR3 has 13 amino acids. CDR3 DNA: TGTGCCAGCAGCTTAGTGGGGGGGTCGGAAGCTTTCTTT. This encodes CASSLVGGSEAFF.

The J gene is TRBJ1-1, the V gene TRBV19; 10 bases are a match to TRBD1. Looked up from germline, CDR1 is LNHDA and CDR2 is SQIVND (reference sequence). The CDR3 spans 14 residues. The V segment lost 3 bases and the J segment 5 bases; nucleotides outside the gene matches: 3. CDR3 region: CASSIGQGGTEAFF. CDR3 sequence (DNA): TGTGCCAGTAGTATTGGACAGGGGGGGACTGAAGCTTTCTTT.

This chain connects TRBV14 to TRBJ1-2; 8 nucleotides line up with TRBD1. V trimming: 4 bases; J trimming: 6 bases; junction bases outside the gene matches: 13. The CDR3 is made up of 16 amino acids. Germline V gives CDR1 SGHDN, CDR2 FVKESK. In DNA, the CDR3 is TGTGCCAGCAGCCCGAAAACAGGGACAGGCGCCAATGGCTACACCTTC. This sequence encodes CASSPKTGTGANGYTF.

This chain joins TRBV7-9 and TRBJ1-2; unclear D gene. CDR3 length equals 15 residues. V was trimmed by 3 bases and J by 0 bases, leaving 11 bases between them. Germline values: CDR1 SEHNR, CDR2 FQNEAQ (reference sequence). CDR3 sequence reads: CASSFGLQANYGYTF. For the CDR3, the DNA is TGTGCCAGCAGCTTCGGACTGCAAGCTAACTATGGCTACACCTTC.

This clone was counted between two and nine times. The V and J genes are TRBV6-5 and TRBJ2-7; D is undetermined. The V gene's germline CDR1 is MNHEY and CDR2 SVGAGI. The ends were cut back, 1 base at V and 2 bases at J, with 6 bases in the middle. The CDR3 is made up of 13 amino acids. The CDR3 DNA reads TGTGCCAGCAGTTACTACGGTCCCTACGAGCAGTACTTC. Its translation: CASSYYGPYEQYF.

This clone was seen more than once but under ten times. V is TRBV5-5 and J is TRBJ1-5; TRBD1 might be the D (6 bases). CDR1 SGHKS and CDR2 YYEKEE come from the germline V gene (reference sequence). The ends were cut back, 4 bases at V and 5 bases at J, with 10 bases in the middle. This CDR3 has 13 amino acids. CDR3 sequence: CASSKTGDQPQHF. CDR3 DNA: TGTGCCAGCAGCAAGACAGGAGATCAGCCCCAGCATTTT.

The genes are TRBV5-1 and TRBJ2-2; 7 bases line up with TRBD2. The germline V gene encodes CDR1 SGHRS and CDR2 YFSETQ. With 0 bases clipped from V and 6 bases from J, the junction kept 2 bases outside the gene matches. The CDR3 is 14 residues long. CDR3 coding DNA: TGCGCCAGCAGCTTGGGACGGGAGGCCGGGGAGCTGTTTTTT. Translation gives CASSLGREAGELFF. Using reference TRBV5-1 and TRBJ2-2 for the parts outside the CDR3, the full variable domain is KAGVTQTPRYLIKTRGQQVTLSCSPISGHRSVSWYQQTPGQGLQFLFEYFSETQRNKGNFPGRFSGRQFSNSRSEMNVSTLELGDSALYLCASSLGREAGELFFGEGSRLTVL.

The V gene is TRBV6-5, the J gene TRBJ1-6; 11 bases line up with TRBD1. CDR1 is MNHEY and CDR2 is SVGAGI in the germline V gene. The CDR3 runs 15 residues. The V gene end was trimmed by 6 bases and the J gene end by 9 bases; junction bases not matched to a gene: 7. CDR3 nucleotide sequence: TGTGCCAGCAGCCTGGACAGGGGGCAGTTTTCACCCCTCCACTTT. It specifies CASSLDRGQFSPLHF.

The V and J genes are TRBV6-6 and TRBJ2-7; D is undetermined. CDR3 size: 13 residues. CDR1 is MNHNY, CDR2 SVGAGI, per germline (reference sequence). Trimming took 6 bases from V and 2 from J, leaving 11 bases between them. CDR3 in DNA: TGTGCCAGCAGCCTGCCACGGGCCTACGAGCAGTACTTC. Translated, it gives CASSLPRAYEQYF.

The rearrangement uses TRBV27 and TRBJ1-6; D perhaps matches TRBD1 (6 bases). This CDR3 is 15 amino acids long. V was pared by 4 bases and J by 7 bases, with 14 bases between. Germline CDR1 is MNHEY and CDR2 is SMNVEV (reference sequence). The CDR3 sequence is CASSSGDIGNSPLHF. Here the CDR3 DNA reads TGTGCCAGCAGTTCCGGGGACATTGGGAATTCACCCCTCCACTTT.

The chain links TRBV28 to TRBJ2-1; 7 nucleotides line up with TRBD2. CDR1 is MDHEN and CDR2 is SYDVKM in the germline V gene. This CDR3 has 12 residues. With 2 bases clipped from V and 9 bases from J, the junction kept 1 base outside the gene matches. The CDR3 here is CASSLTGGEQFF. The CDR3 DNA is TGTGCCAGCAGTTTAACGGGGGGTGAGCAGTTCTTC.

This chain connects TRBV19 to TRBJ1-2; maybe TRBD1 (6 bases). This CDR3 has 15 amino acids. Germline assignment: CDR1 LNHDA and CDR2 SQIVND (reference sequence). Trimming shortened V by 5 bases and J by 0 bases, and 13 bases separated the two germline ends. CDR3 DNA sequence: TGTGCCAGTAGTCTCCGGGACACCTCTAACTATGGCTACACCTTC. This codes for CASSLRDTSNYGYTF.

V usage is TRBV14 and J usage is TRBJ1-2, with D unclear. The CDR3 has 14 amino acids. Germline V gene sequence: CDR1 SGHDN, CDR2 FVKESK. V was clipped by 1 base and J by 4 bases, with 10 bases between them. CDR3 sequence reads: CASSQVVHPYGYTF. For the CDR3, the DNA is TGTGCCAGCAGCCAAGTGGTACACCCCTATGGCTACACCTTC.